This passage covers 22 T cell receptor beta chains from one sample sequenced in a study of shared clonotypes between healthy human individuals. TCRdb's copy holds only in-frame clones and misses some; the assay was immunoSEQ multiplex PCR. Of more than 1,200,000 clones detected, roughly 98.5% appear once; the ten largest clones hold 0.36%. Material: naive CD4+ T cells sorted from blood. Subset of the sample: CD45RA+ positively selected. The receptors come from a man aged 25-45 years in good health.

This rearrangement joins TRBV5-1 to TRBJ2-3; D is ambiguous. Germline CDR1 is SGHRS and CDR2 is YFSETQ. V dropped 0 bases and J dropped 0 bases, with 11 bases sitting between them. This CDR3 contains 16 residues. DNA for the CDR3: TGCGCCAGCAGCTTGGGTCCGCGGCTAAGCACAGATACGCAGTATTTT. It yields the protein CASSLGPRLSTDTQYF.

This clone appeared a single time. V is TRBV25-1 and J is TRBJ1-2; D is ambiguous. The germline V and J ends were trimmed by 3 bases and 6 bases, with 8 bases remaining between them. The germline CDR1 and CDR2 sequences are MGHDK and SYGVNS. The CDR3 spans 12 residues. The CDR3 nucleotides are TGTGCCAGCAGTGATAGACGGAATGGCTACACCTTC. Encoded protein: CASSDRRNGYTF.

The chain couples TRBV27 to TRBJ2-1, with 7 bases aligning to TRBD2. From germline, CDR1 is MNHEY and CDR2 SMNVEV (reference sequence). V gave up 6 bases and J gave up 4 bases; unmatched junction bases: 9. The CDR3 contains 15 residues. The DNA for the CDR3 is TGTGCCAGCAGCCACGGGAGGACTTATTACAATGAGCAGTTCTTC. As protein: CASSHGRTYYNEQFF.

The chain joins TRBV27 to TRBJ2-2; 7 positions match TRBD1. CDR1 and CDR2 (germline): MNHEY, SMNVEV (reference sequence). The V segment lost 5 bases and the J segment 4 bases; nucleotides outside the gene matches: 7. The CDR3 sequence is 15 residues long. The CDR3 loop reads CASSRRDSFTGELFF. DNA of the CDR3: TGTGCCAGCAGTCGCCGGGACAGTTTCACCGGGGAGCTGTTTTTT.

V usage is TRBV19 and J usage is TRBJ2-2; 9 bases map to TRBD2. Germline-derived CDR1 and CDR2 are LNHDA and SQIVND (reference sequence). The CDR3 is made up of 16 amino acids. The trim removed 6 bases at V and 3 bases at J, leaving 8 bases unmatched. This CDR3 is CASRPLLAGYTGELFF. The CDR3, as DNA: TGTGCCAGTAGACCCCTCCTAGCGGGATACACCGGGGAGCTGTTTTTT.

Only a few counts were recorded for this clone. This chain links TRBV6-5 with TRBJ1-2; possible D gene TRBD1, 6 bases. With 6 bases removed from V and 6 bases from J, the gap between germline ends came to 11 bases. The CDR3 contains 12 residues. Germline V gene sequence: CDR1 MNHEY, CDR2 SVGAGI. The CDR3 here is CASSLTGNGYTF. In DNA form, the CDR3 reads TGTGCCAGCAGCCTGACAGGAAATGGCTACACCTTC.

This clone appeared a single time. The chain uses TRBV6-5 and TRBJ1-1, with TRBD1 identical over 8 bases. In germline, CDR1 is MNHEY, CDR2 SVGAGI. The CDR3 consists of 12 residues. V trimming: 8 bases; J trimming: 1 base; junction bases outside the gene matches: 0. This CDR3 is CASGTGNTEAFF. CDR3 DNA sequence: TGTGCCAGCGGGACAGGGAACACTGAAGCTTTCTTT.

J is TRBJ2-1 and V is TRBV11-3; tentatively, D is TRBD2 (6 bases). V was shortened by 1 base and J by 0 bases, with 7 bases between the two germline ends. The CDR3 is 15 amino acids. Germline V gives CDR1 SGHNT, CDR2 YENEEA. The CDR3 reads CASSLAGASYNEQFF. In nucleotides, the CDR3 is TGTGCCAGCAGCTTAGCGGGAGCCTCCTACAATGAGCAGTTCTTC.

The chain joins TRBV7-8 to TRBJ2-1; a weak D match, TRBD2 (5 bases). V was trimmed by 5 bases and J by 3 bases, leaving 11 bases between them. Per germline, CDR1 SGHVS and CDR2 FQNEAQ. This CDR3 is 14 amino acids long. This CDR3 is CASSHRRDYNEQFF. As DNA, the CDR3 is TGTGCCAGCAGCCACCGCCGGGACTACAATGAGCAGTTCTTC.

This chain uses TRBV10-3 with TRBJ2-1; D perhaps matches TRBD1 (6 bases). Trimming removed 2 bases at V and 7 bases at J, with 18 bases between. The germline gives CDR1 ENHRY, CDR2 SYGVKD. This CDR3 is 16 amino acids long. The CDR3 reads CAISEGGGGRLNEQFF. The CDR3 bases are TGTGCCATCAGTGAGGGGGGCGGCGGGCGTTTGAATGAGCAGTTCTTC.

The rearrangement links TRBV6-1 to TRBJ2-1; tentative D call: TRBD1 (5 bases). The CDR3 is made up of 16 amino acids. In germline, CDR1 is MNHNS, CDR2 SASEGT. V shed 4 bases and J shed 0 bases, with 13 bases lying between them. CDR3 residues: CASSGHRISSYNEQFF. CDR3 nucleotides: TGTGCCAGCAGTGGGCACAGGATAAGCTCCTACAATGAGCAGTTCTTC.

The chain combines TRBV9 with TRBJ2-3, with TRBD2 identical over 10 bases. Germline V lookup: CDR1 SGDLS, CDR2 YYNGEE. This CDR3 contains 16 residues. J lost 4 bases, V lost 3 bases, and 8 bases had no gene match. CDR3 region: CASSASSGRGSDTQYF. CDR3 coding DNA: TGTGCCAGCAGCGCCTCTAGCGGGAGAGGGTCAGATACGCAGTATTTT.

The chain carries TRBV5-1 and TRBJ1-3, with D perhaps matching TRBD1 (6 bases). The CDR3 loop spans 14 amino acids. Deletions cut 2 bases from V and 3 bases from J, with 9 bases between. Germline V lookup: CDR1 SGHRS, CDR2 YFSETQ. The CDR3 region is CASSFGQLGNTIYF. CDR3 nucleotide sequence: TGCGCCAGCAGCTTTGGACAGCTTGGAAACACCATATATTTT.

The chain recombines TRBV28 with TRBJ1-1; D perhaps matches TRBD1 (6 bases). Germline V gene lookup returns CDR1 MDHEN and CDR2 SYDVKM. Trimming took off 5 bases at V and 11 bases at J, with 21 bases between the two ends. The CDR3 spans 14 residues. The CDR3 here is CASSPRGGPVFAFF. CDR3 DNA sequence: TGTGCCAGCAGTCCAAGGGGGGGTCCGGTGTTTGCTTTCTTT. Full variable domain (rest looked up from reference TRBV28 and TRBJ1-1): DVKVTQSSRYLVKRTGEKVFLECVQDMDHENMFWYRQDPGLGLRLIYFSYDVKMKEKGDIPEGYSVSREKKERFSLILESASTNQTSMYLCASSPRGGPVFAFFGQGTRLTVV.

The chain recombines TRBV28 with TRBJ2-3, with D maybe TRBD2 (5 bases). Germline loops: CDR1 MDHEN, CDR2 SYDVKM. The CDR3 has 15 residues. Trimming removed 5 bases at V and 2 bases at J, with 14 bases between. The CDR3 spells CASSPGGQITDTQYF. CDR3 DNA sequence: TGTGCCAGCAGTCCCGGCGGGCAGATCACAGATACGCAGTATTTT.

The V gene is TRBV5-1, the J gene TRBJ1-5; a possible D gene is TRBD1 (6 bases). The CDR3 is made up of 14 amino acids. Trimming pared 3 bases from V and 5 bases from J, leaving 12 bases between. The V gene's germline CDR1 is SGHRS and CDR2 YFSETQ. This chain's CDR3 is CASSSGVGDQPQHF. In nucleotides, the CDR3 is TGCGCCAGCAGCTCAGGGGTGGGGGATCAGCCCCAGCATTTT.

DNA of the CDR3: TGTGCCAGCAGTGAATGGAGGGCCGGCGGGGAGCTGTTTTTT. Translation: CASSEWRAGGELFF. The chain links TRBV2 to TRBJ2-2; D is perhaps TRBD2 (6 bases). Germline V gene sequence: CDR1 SNHLY, CDR2 FYNNEI. V was trimmed by 2 bases and J by 7 bases, leaving 11 bases between them. The CDR3 length is 14 residues. Looking up the rest from reference TRBV2 and TRBJ2-2 gives the full variable domain: EPEVTQTPSHQVTQMGQEVILRCVPISNHLYFYWYRQILGQKVEFLVSFYNNEISEKSEIFDDQFSVERPDGSNFTLKIRSTKLEDSAMYFCASSEWRAGGELFFGEGSRLTVL.

This sequence joins TRBV4-3 and TRBJ2-7, with unresolved D. CDR1 is LGHNA, CDR2 YSLEER, per germline. This CDR3 contains 16 residues. The V gene lost 0 bases and the J gene lost 2 bases, with 14 bases spanning the gap. CDR3 amino acids: CASSQDLSVQTYEQYF. The CDR3, as DNA: TGCGCCAGCAGCCAAGATCTGAGCGTCCAAACCTACGAGCAGTACTTC.

This rearrangement joins TRBV28 to TRBJ2-2; tentatively, D is TRBD1 (7 bases). The CDR3 is made up of 13 amino acids. CDR1 is MDHEN and CDR2 is SYDVKM in the germline V gene. The germline V and J ends were trimmed by 6 bases and 7 bases, with 12 bases remaining between them. CDR3 protein: CASREGAGGELFF. CDR3 bases: TGTGCCAGCAGGGAGGGGGCTGGCGGGGAGCTGTTTTTT.

The rearrangement links TRBV2 to TRBJ1-1; D possibly corresponds to TRBD1 (6 bases). Per the germline V gene, CDR1 is SNHLY and CDR2 is FYNNEI. This CDR3 is 12 amino acids long. The V end lost 8 bases, the J end lost 8 bases, and 15 bases lay between the germline ends. CDR3 in DNA: TGTGCCAGCGGCGGACAGTTATTCGAAGCTTTCTTT. It yields the protein CASGGQLFEAFF.

Comments on this clone: This specimen includes other DNA sequences encoding the same CDR3. This chain uses TRBV14 with TRBJ2-1; D is tentatively TRBD1 or TRBD2 (5 bases each). Trimming took off 8 bases at V and 0 bases at J, with 8 bases between the two ends. Germline V gives CDR1 SGHDN, CDR2 FVKESK. CDR3 length equals 13 residues. CDR3 sequence reads: CASGGSSYNEQFF. CDR3 DNA: TGTGCCAGCGGGGGAAGCTCCTACAATGAGCAGTTCTTC.

The chain links TRBV9 to TRBJ1-2, with D uncertain. Germline CDR1 reads SGDLS; CDR2 reads YYNGEE. V lost 0 bases, J lost 9 bases, and 18 bases lay in between. The CDR3 length is 15 residues. The CDR3 sequence: CASSVGVNPGRSYTF. The CDR3 DNA is TGTGCCAGCAGCGTAGGGGTAAACCCCGGGCGGAGCTACACCTTC.